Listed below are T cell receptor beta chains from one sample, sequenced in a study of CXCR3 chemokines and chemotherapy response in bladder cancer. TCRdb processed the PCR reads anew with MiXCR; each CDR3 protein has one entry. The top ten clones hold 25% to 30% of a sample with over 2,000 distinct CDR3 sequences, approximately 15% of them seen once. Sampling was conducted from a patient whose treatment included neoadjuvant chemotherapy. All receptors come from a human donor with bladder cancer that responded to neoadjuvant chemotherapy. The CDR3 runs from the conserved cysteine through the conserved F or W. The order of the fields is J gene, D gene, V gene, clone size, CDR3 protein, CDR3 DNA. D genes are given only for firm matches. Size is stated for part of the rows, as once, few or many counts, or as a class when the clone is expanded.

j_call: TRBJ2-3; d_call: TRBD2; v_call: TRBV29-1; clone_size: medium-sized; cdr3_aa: CSVRLSGRVQDTQYF; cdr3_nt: TGCAGCGTCCGTCTTAGCGGGAGAGTGCAAGATACGCAGTATTTT
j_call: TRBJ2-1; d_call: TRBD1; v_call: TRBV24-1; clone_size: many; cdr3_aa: CATGQGYNEQFF; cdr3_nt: TGTGCCACCGGACAGGGGTACAATGAGCAGTTCTTC
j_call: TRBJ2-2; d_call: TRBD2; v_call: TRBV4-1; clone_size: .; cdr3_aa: CASSHRLAGGTGELFF; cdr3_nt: TGCGCCAGCAGCCACAGACTAGCGGGGGGCACCGGGGAGCTGTTTTTT
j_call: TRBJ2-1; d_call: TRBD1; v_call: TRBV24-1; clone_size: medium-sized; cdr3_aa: CAIATGVYNEQFF; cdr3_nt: TGTGCCATTGCGACAGGGGTGTACAATGAGCAGTTCTTC
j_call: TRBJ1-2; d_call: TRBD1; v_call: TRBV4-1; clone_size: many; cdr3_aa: CASSQGGRQGANYGYTF; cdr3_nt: TGCGCCAGCAGCCAAGGGGGCCGACAGGGAGCTAACTATGGCTACACCTTC
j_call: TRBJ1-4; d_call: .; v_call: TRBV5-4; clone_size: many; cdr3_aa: CASSPGDGGDEKLFF; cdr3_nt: TGTGCCAGCAGCCCGGGGGACGGGGGAGACGAAAAACTGTTTTTT
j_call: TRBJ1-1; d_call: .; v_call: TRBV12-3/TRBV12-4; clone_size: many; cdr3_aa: CASSLRPGAETEAFF; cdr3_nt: TGTGCCAGCAGTTTAAGGCCGGGCGCGGAAACTGAAGCTTTCTTT
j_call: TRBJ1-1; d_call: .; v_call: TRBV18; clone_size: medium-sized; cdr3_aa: CASSPQRQTFTEAFF; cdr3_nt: TGTGCCAGCTCACCCCAGAGACAGACATTCACTGAAGCTTTCTTT
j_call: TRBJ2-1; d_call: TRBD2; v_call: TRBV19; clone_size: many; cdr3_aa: CASSQTSGSLNEQFF; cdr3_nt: TGTGCCAGTAGTCAAACTAGCGGGAGCCTAAATGAGCAGTTCTTC
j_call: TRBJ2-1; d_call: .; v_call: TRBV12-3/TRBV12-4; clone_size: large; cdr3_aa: CASSLIMGGPYNEQFF; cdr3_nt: TGTGCCAGCAGTTTAATTATGGGAGGTCCCTACAATGAGCAGTTCTTC
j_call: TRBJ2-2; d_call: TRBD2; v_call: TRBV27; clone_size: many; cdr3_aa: CASRTSGGDTGELFF; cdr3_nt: TGTGCCAGCAGAACTAGCGGGGGCGACACCGGGGAGCTGTTTTTT
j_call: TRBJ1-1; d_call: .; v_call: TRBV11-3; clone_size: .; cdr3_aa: CASSYRDYTEAFF; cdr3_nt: TGTGCCAGCAGCTACCGGGACTACACTGAAGCTTTCTTT
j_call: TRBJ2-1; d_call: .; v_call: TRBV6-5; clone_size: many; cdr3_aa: CASRAGIVNEQFF; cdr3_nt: TGTGCCAGCAGGGCGGGAATTGTCAATGAGCAGTTCTTC
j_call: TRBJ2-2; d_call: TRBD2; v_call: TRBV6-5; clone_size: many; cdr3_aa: CASRGLAGATGELFF; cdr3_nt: TGTGCCAGCAGGGGACTAGCGGGGGCCACCGGGGAGCTGTTTTTT
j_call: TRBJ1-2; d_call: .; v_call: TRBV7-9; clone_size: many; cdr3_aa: CASSLAGTAFRGYTF; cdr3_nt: TGTGCCAGCAGCTTAGCCGGGACTGCTTTTAGGGGCTACACCTTC
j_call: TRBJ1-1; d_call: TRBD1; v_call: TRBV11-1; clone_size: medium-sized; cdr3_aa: CASSPDRINTEAFF; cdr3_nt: TGTGCCAGCAGCCCGGACAGGATTAACACTGAAGCTTTCTTT
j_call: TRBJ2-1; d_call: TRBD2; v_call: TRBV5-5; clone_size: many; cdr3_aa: CASRKSSGGPYNEQFF; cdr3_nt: TGTGCCAGCAGAAAGTCCAGCGGGGGACCCTACAATGAGCAGTTCTTC
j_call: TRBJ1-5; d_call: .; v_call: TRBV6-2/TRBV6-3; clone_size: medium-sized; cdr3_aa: CASSYSPSGQPQHF; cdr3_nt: TGTGCCAGCAGTTACTCTCCAAGTGGTCAGCCCCAGCATTTT
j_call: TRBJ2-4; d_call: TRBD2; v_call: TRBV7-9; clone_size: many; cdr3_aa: CASSLAGGTKNIQYF; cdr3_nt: TGTGCCAGCAGCCTAGCGGGGGGCACCAAAAACATTCAGTACTTC
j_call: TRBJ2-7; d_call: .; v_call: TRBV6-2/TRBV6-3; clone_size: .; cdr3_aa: CASTSLHTMREQYF; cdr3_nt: TGTGCCAGCACCTCACTGCACACCATGAGGGAGCAGTACTTC
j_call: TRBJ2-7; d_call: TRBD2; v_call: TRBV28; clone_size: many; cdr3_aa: CASRLWTSGSYEQYF; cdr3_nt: TGTGCCAGCAGACTATGGACTAGCGGGAGTTACGAGCAGTACTTC
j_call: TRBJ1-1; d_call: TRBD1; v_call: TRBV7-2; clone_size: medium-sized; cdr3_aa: CASSLDRMNEAFF; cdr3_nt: TGTGCCAGCAGCTTGGACAGGATGAATGAAGCTTTCTTT
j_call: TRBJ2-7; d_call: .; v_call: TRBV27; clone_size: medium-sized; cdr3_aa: CASSLGQDEQYF; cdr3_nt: TGTGCCAGCAGTTTAGGCCAGGACGAGCAGTACTTC
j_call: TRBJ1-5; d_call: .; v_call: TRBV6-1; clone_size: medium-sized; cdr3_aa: CASSEGRGSGNQPQHF; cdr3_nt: TGTGCCAGCAGTGAAGGGAGGGGCTCAGGCAATCAGCCCCAGCATTTT
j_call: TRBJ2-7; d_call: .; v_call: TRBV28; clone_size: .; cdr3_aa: CASSLRRDEQYF; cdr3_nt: TGTGCCAGCAGTTTAAGACGGGACGAGCAGTACTTC
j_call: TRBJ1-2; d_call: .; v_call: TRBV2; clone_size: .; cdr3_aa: CASSEFDRGSGYTF; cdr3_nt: TGTGCCAGCAGTGAGTTTGACAGAGGCTCTGGCTACACCTTC
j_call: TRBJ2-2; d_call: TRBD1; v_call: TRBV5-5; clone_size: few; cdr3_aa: CASSLAPGGQAGELFF; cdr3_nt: TGTGCCAGCAGCTTGGCCCCAGGGGGCCAAGCCGGGGAGCTGTTTTTT
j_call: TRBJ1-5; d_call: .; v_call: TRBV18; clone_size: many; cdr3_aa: CASSPGGMAMGPQHF; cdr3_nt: TGTGCCAGCTCACCAGGAGGGATGGCGATGGGGCCCCAGCATTTT
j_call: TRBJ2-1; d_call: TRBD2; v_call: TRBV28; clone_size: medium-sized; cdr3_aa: CASSLGTSGEQFF; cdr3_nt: TGTGCCAGCAGCTTAGGGACTAGCGGAGAGCAGTTCTTC
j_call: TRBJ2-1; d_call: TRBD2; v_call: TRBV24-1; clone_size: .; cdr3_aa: CATGTGRGVNEQFF; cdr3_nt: TGTGCCACCGGGACTGGGCGGGGGGTCAATGAGCAGTTCTTC
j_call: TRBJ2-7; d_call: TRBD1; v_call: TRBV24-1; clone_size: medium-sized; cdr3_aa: CATSGLTGTGNYEQYF; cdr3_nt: TGTGCCACCAGTGGCCTAACCGGGACAGGGAACTACGAGCAGTACTTC
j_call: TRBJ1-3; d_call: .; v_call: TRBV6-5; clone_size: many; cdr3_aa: CASRRDYGDTIYF; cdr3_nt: TGTGCCAGCAGACGGGACTACGGGGACACCATATATTTT